The T cell receptor (beta chain) under discussion was sequenced for a study of T cell repertoires in cytomegalovirus infection (dated by TCRdb to about 2019). Background for the entire study: Alongside well-studied HLA-B-restricted epitopes, the peptide stimulations were aimed at recently identified HLA-C-restricted CMV epitopes, whose presentation resists viral immunomodulation. The HLA type of each donor mattered for the analysis, because public TCR beta signatures pointed to carriage of CMV infection along with the matching HLA type. Here is what the overall study found, with its caveats: Cumulative frequency of public TCR beta family members discriminated carriers of CMV infection plus the relevant HLA type in this cohort and an independent 352-donor cohort. The ex vivo response was dominated by HLA-C-restricted CMV-specific TCR beta clonotypes, which also provided the single most frequent clonotype in two of eight donors.

A word on this clonotype: The target of this receptor is not known. Nothing much larger sits one base from this clone, and base qualities are not available.

From the germline V gene (reference sequence), CDR1 is DFQATT and CDR2 is SNEGSKA. Trimming at the junction amounts to 4 bases on V and 8 bases on J, and the germline ends lie 12 bases apart. Spanning cysteine to phenylalanine, the CDR3 consists of 12 amino acids. Only the CDR3 part of the read is kept: 36 bases, read in frame from the first base. The treatment or condition tag for this specimen amounts to: in vitro stimulation with specific CMV peptide epitopes to enrich CMV-specific T cells. This sample was sequenced with an Illumina HiSeq 1500. TCRdb redid the processing of the public reads, applying fastp at Q25 and MiXCR, and retained in-frame beta chains. Rows with a matching CDR3 protein are joined into one entry that keeps the most common DNA and genes. The sample includes about 700,000 distinct CDR3 sequences, with roughly 30% observed a single time. The ten biggest clones cover 18% of the sample.

The chain is assembled from TRBV20-1 and TRBJ1-3, and the D gene may be TRBD1, 6 bases matching. Source: cultured PBMCs, taken from culture after CMV antigen stimulation. This receptor was identified in a human donor in good health (CMV status not recorded). Some clones in this sample may be carry-over from other donors' samples. The CDR3 has the sequence CSATTGTDTIYF. The nucleotides are TGCAGTGCTACCACAGGGACGGACACCATATATTTT.